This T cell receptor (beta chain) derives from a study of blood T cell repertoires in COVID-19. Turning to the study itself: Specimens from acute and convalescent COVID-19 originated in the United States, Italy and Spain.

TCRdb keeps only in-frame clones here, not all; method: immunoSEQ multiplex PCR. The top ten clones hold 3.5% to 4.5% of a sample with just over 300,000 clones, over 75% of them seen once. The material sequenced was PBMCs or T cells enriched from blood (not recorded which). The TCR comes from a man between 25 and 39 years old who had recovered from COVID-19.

The CDR3 loop is CSVEARVGGELFF. For the CDR3, the DNA is TGCAGCGTTGAAGCCCGGGTGGGCGGGGAGCTGTTTTTT. The chain joins TRBV29-1 to TRBJ2-2; D not resolved. Germline CDR1 reads SQVTM; CDR2 reads ANQGSEA. This CDR3 is 13 amino acids long. V lost 1 base and J 7 bases, leaving 10 bases between the germline ends.